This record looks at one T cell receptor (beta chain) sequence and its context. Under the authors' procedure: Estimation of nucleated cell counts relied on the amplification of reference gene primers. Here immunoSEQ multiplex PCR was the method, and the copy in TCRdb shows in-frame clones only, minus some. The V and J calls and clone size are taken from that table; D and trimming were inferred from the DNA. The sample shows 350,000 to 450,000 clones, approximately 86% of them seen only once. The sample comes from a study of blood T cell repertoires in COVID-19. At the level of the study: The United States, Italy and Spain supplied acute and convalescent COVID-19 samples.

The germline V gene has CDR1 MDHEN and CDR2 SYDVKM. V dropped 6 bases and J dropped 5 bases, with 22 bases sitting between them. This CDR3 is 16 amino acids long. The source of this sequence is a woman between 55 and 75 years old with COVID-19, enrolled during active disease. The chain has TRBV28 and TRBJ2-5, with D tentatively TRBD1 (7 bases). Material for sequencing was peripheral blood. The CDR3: CASRPYQGGVGETQYF. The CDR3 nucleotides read TGTGCCAGCAGGCCCTACCAGGGGGGCGTTGGGGAGACCCAGTACTTC.